This T cell receptor (beta chain) was sequenced during a study of T cell responses to AZD1222 COVID-19 vaccine. Study-level findings and limits: The span of vaccine-associated CD4 TCRs extended across spike, with dominance at 160-218 and 743-854. Clonal diversity may have been underestimated, and the donors were mostly white British, with more females than males.

Sequencing used immunoSEQ multiplex PCR; TCRdb keeps in-frame clones, though not all of them. The table records more than 70,000 clones, around 93% of them present only once. On this clone itself: As yet, its antigen is unknown.

Trimming took off 2 bases at V and 4 bases at J, with 15 bases between the two ends. Germline assignment: CDR1 SGHRS and CDR2 YFSETQ. CDR3 length equals 15 residues. This material consisted of peripheral blood, taken 28 days after the second AZD1222 dose. The chain carries TRBV5-1 and TRBJ1-1; perhaps TRBD1 as D (5 bases). This receptor was taken from an adult who received the AZD1222 COVID-19 vaccine. This CDR3 is CASSLIIPGGTEAFF. The CDR3 DNA sequence: TGCGCCAGCAGCTTAATAATCCCCGGGGGCACTGAAGCTTTCTTT.